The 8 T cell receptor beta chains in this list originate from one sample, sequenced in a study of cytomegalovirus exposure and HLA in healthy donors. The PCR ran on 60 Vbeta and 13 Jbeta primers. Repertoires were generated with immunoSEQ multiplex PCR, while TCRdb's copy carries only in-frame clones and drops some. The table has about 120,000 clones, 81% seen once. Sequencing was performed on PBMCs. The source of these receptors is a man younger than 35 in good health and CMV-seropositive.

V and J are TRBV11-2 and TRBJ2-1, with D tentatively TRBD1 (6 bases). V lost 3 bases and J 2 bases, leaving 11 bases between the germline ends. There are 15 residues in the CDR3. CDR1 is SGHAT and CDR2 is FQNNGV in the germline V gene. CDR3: CASSFWDNAYNEQFF. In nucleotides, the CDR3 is TGTGCCAGCAGCTTTTGGGACAACGCCTACAATGAGCAGTTCTTC.

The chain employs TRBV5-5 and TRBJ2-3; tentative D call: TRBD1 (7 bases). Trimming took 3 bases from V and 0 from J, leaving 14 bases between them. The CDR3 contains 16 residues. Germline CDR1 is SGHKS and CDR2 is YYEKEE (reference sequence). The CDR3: CASSWGDSPSTDTQYF. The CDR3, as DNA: TGTGCCAGCAGCTGGGGGGACAGTCCAAGCACAGATACGCAGTATTTT.

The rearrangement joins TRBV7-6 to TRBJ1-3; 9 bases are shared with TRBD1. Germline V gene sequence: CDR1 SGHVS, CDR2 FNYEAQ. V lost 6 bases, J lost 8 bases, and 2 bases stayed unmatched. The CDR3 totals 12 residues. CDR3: CASSRDRDTIYF. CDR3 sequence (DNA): TGTGCCAGCAGTCGGGACAGGGACACCATATATTTT.

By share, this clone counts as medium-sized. The CDR3 region has the DNA TGTGCCAGCAGTTACTCTGAGAGTAGCACAGATACGCAGTATTTT. Protein product: CASSYSESSTDTQYF. The J gene is TRBJ2-3, the V gene TRBV6-6; D gene ambiguous. V was trimmed by 0 bases and J by 0 bases, leaving 7 bases between them. The V gene's germline CDR1 is MNHNY and CDR2 SVGAGI (reference sequence). The CDR3 extends over 15 amino acids.

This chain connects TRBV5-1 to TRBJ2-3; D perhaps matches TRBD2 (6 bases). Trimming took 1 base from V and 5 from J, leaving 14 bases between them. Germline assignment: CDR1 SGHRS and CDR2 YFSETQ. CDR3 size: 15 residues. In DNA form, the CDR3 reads TGCGCCAGCAGCTTGTCGGGGGTTCCTAGAGATACGCAGTATTTT. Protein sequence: CASSLSGVPRDTQYF.

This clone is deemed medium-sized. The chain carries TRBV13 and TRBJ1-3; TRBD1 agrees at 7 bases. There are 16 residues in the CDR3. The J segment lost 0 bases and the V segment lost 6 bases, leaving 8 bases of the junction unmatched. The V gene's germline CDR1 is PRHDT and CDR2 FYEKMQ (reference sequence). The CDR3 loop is CASRTGTGSSGNTIYF. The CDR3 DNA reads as TGTGCCAGCAGGACAGGGACCGGTTCCTCTGGAAACACCATATATTTT.

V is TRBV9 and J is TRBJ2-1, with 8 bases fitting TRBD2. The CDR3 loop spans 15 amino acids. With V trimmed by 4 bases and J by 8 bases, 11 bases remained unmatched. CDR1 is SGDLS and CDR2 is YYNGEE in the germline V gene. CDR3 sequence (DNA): TGTGCCAGCAGCCCCGTTATAGCGGGAAACGATGAGCAGTTCTTC. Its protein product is CASSPVIAGNDEQFF.

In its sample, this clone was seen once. CDR3 coding DNA: TGTGCCAGCAGCCGAGGATCCTATAAACACAATGAGCAGTTCTTC. Protein product: CASSRGSYKHNEQFF. The J gene is TRBJ2-1, the V gene TRBV6-5; no clear D. Germline V CDR1 and CDR2: MNHEY, SVGAGI. The CDR3 consists of 15 residues. Trimming cost V 6 bases and J 5 bases, with 17 bases left between them.